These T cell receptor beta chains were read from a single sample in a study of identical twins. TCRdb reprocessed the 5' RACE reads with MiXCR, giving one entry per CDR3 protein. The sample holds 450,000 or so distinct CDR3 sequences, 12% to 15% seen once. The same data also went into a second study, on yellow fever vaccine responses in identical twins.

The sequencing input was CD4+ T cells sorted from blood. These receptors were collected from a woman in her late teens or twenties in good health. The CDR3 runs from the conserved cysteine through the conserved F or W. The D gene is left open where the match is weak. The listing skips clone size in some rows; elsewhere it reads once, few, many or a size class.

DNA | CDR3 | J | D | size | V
TGTGCCAGGAGCGGGGGAAGAAATGAGCAGTTCTTC | CARSGGRNEQFF | TRBJ2-1 | TRBD2 | few | TRBV9
TGTGCCAGTAGTACGGGACAGACTTACAATGAGCAGTTCTTC | CASSTGQTYNEQFF | TRBJ2-1 | TRBD1 | few | TRBV19
TGTGCCAGCGGGGACTACCCGTACCAAGAGACCCAGTACTTC | CASGDYPYQETQYF | TRBJ2-5 | TRBD2 | NA | TRBV6-1
TGTGCCAGCAGTTACGTGCCAGACTATACCGGGGAGCTGTTTTTT | CASSYVPDYTGELFF | TRBJ2-2 | NA | NA | TRBV6-8
TGTGCCAGCAACCCGACAGGGACAAACGGGGAGCTGTTTTTT | CASNPTGTNGELFF | TRBJ2-2 | TRBD1 | NA | TRBV2
TGTGCCAGCAGTTACTCTGGGCTGGCCTCCAATGAGCAGTTCTTC | CASSYSGLASNEQFF | TRBJ2-1 | NA | NA | TRBV6-2/TRBV6-3
TGTGCCAGCAGCAAGACTAGCGGGGGGCCCCTGTTCGAGACCCAGTACTTC | CASSKTSGGPLFETQYF | TRBJ2-5 | TRBD2 | NA | TRBV3-1
TGTGCCAGCAGTTCTCTGGGACGCCCCTACGAGCAGTACTTC | CASSSLGRPYEQYF | TRBJ2-7 | NA | once | TRBV27
TGTGCCACCAGCGGCGGTATGGACAGGGGGCGCGTTTCTGGAAACACCATATATTTT | CATSGGMDRGRVSGNTIYF | TRBJ1-3 | TRBD1 | few | TRBV15
TGTGCCAGCAGCTTAATAGCGGGGGGTTACCAAGAGACCCAGTACTTC | CASSLIAGGYQETQYF | TRBJ2-5 | TRBD2 | few | TRBV11-1
TGTGCCAGCAGTTCCCAAGAAGCGACTAGCGGGAGCCTCAATGAGCAGTTCTTC | CASSSQEATSGSLNEQFF | TRBJ2-1 | TRBD2 | many | TRBV6-2/TRBV6-3
TGTGCCAGCAGAAAAGGGACAGACGCCAACGTCCTGACTTTC | CASRKGTDANVLTF | TRBJ2-6 | TRBD1 | few | TRBV6-1
TGTGCCAGCAGTTACCAGCGTTTTGGAGACAGTCCTTACGAGCAGTACTTC | CASSYQRFGDSPYEQYF | TRBJ2-7 | NA | few | TRBV6-5
TGTGCCACCAGACCACAGGGGCTTAGGGATCAGCCCCAGCATTTT | CATRPQGLRDQPQHF | TRBJ1-5 | TRBD1 | NA | TRBV15
TGTGCCAGCAGCTCGGGACTCAAAGCGAATCAGCCCCAGCATTTT | CASSSGLKANQPQHF | TRBJ1-5 | NA | few | TRBV7-9
TGCAGTGCTAGAGATCGTAGGCAGATCAATCAGCCCCAGCATTTT | CSARDRRQINQPQHF | TRBJ1-5 | NA | few | TRBV20-1
TGTGCCAGCAGCCTGGGACAGGGCACTTTAGAGACCCAGTACTTC | CASSLGQGTLETQYF | TRBJ2-5 | TRBD1 | NA | TRBV7-3
TGTGCCAGCACGGGTCTCGGGACCCGCACAGATACGCAGTATTTT | CASTGLGTRTDTQYF | TRBJ2-3 | NA | NA | TRBV6-1
TGTGCCAGCAGTGGTCAGGTTTCCTACGAGCAGTACTTC | CASSGQVSYEQYF | TRBJ2-7 | NA | many | TRBV25-1
TGTGCCAGCAGCCTCGGCGGGGCGCGAGGCTACACCTTC | CASSLGGARGYTF | TRBJ1-2 | NA | few | TRBV28
TGTGCCAGCAGCCAGGGTCGGGACAGCACCCATGAGCAGTTCTTC | CASSQGRDSTHEQFF | TRBJ2-1 | TRBD1 | NA | TRBV4-2
TGTGCCAGCAGTTTTTGGCGGACCTACGAGCAGTACTTC | CASSFWRTYEQYF | TRBJ2-7 | NA | NA | TRBV12-3/TRBV12-4
TGTGCCAGCAGCTCAGCGGTCCCCCTAAAAGTTCGGATGTATTTC | CASSSAVPLKVRMYF | TRBJ2-5 | NA | NA | TRBV11-3
TGTGCCAGCAGCTTAGAGAATCTGACGGTTGCAACTAATGAAAAACTGTTTTTT | CASSLENLTVATNEKLFF | TRBJ1-4 | NA | few | TRBV11-1
TGCGCCAGCAGCCAATATGGTAGAAAGCAGTACTTC | CASSQYGRKQYF | TRBJ2-7 | NA | NA | TRBV4-1
TGTGCCAGCAGCCGGACAGGTTTCACAGATACGCAGTATTTT | CASSRTGFTDTQYF | TRBJ2-3 | TRBD1 | NA | TRBV9
TGTGCCAGCAGCGTAGCCGACACCTATTCCTACGAGCAGTACTTC | CASSVADTYSYEQYF | TRBJ2-7 | NA | many | TRBV7-9
TGTGCCAGCAGACAATTCGGGACTAGCGGGTTGAATGAGCAGTTCTTC | CASRQFGTSGLNEQFF | TRBJ2-1 | TRBD2 | few | TRBV6-1
TGTGCCAGCCGGGACAGACCCTACGAGCAGTACTTC | CASRDRPYEQYF | TRBJ2-7 | TRBD1 | NA | TRBV6-2/TRBV6-3
TGTGCCAGCAGTTTCGGACTAAAGTACGAGCAGTACTTC | CASSFGLKYEQYF | TRBJ2-7 | NA | NA | TRBV6-2/TRBV6-3
TGTGCCAGCAGCTTCTTTCGCGGGAGCCAAGGGAATGAGCAGTTCTTC | CASSFFRGSQGNEQFF | TRBJ2-1 | TRBD2 | NA | TRBV11-3
TGCAGCGTTGCGGGACAGCCGGCAGATACGCAGTATTTT | CSVAGQPADTQYF | TRBJ2-3 | TRBD1 | few | TRBV29-1
TGTGCCAGCATGAGGGGGCTCTCCTACAATGAGCAGTTCTTC | CASMRGLSYNEQFF | TRBJ2-1 | TRBD1 | NA | TRBV6-1
TGTGCCAGCAGCCTAAAGGGGGAAGCGACCCAGTACTTC | CASSLKGEATQYF | TRBJ2-5 | NA | few | TRBV12-3/TRBV12-4
TGTGCCAGCAGCGTAAGACTAGCGCGAAACACCGGGGAGCTGTTTTTT | CASSVRLARNTGELFF | TRBJ2-2 | TRBD2 | few | TRBV9
TGTGCCATCAGGGGAGACAATCAGCCCCAGCATTTT | CAIRGDNQPQHF | TRBJ1-5 | NA | NA | TRBV10-3
TGTGCCAGCAGCTACGGACAGGGGGGAGTGAGGGAGCAGTACTTC | CASSYGQGGVREQYF | TRBJ2-7 | TRBD1 | NA | TRBV7-9
TGCAGCTTACGGACAGGGGGAAATGAGCAGTTCTTC | CSLRTGGNEQFF | TRBJ2-1 | TRBD1 | NA | TRBV29-1
TGCAGTGCGGGGGGGGGACTAGCTCAGAGCTCCTACAATGAGCAGTTCTTC | CSAGGGLAQSSYNEQFF | TRBJ2-1 | TRBD2 | few | TRBV20-1
TGTGCCAGCTCACCAACTAGCACCCCGAACACCGGGGAGCTGTTTTTT | CASSPTSTPNTGELFF | TRBJ2-2 | NA | NA | TRBV18
TGTGCCAGCAGCTCACCAAGCGGGAGTGGGGCAGATACGCAGTATTTT | CASSSPSGSGADTQYF | TRBJ2-3 | TRBD2 | few | TRBV11-1
TGCAGTGCTAGACACCTCGGTCGGCTAAATGGCTACACCTTC | CSARHLGRLNGYTF | TRBJ1-2 | NA | few | TRBV20-1
TGTGCCAGCAGCCTGGGGGAGCCGTACGAGCAGTACTTC | CASSLGEPYEQYF | TRBJ2-7 | NA | NA | TRBV3-1
TGTGCCAGCAGCGCCCGTCTCCCATCGCACGAGCAGTACTTC | CASSARLPSHEQYF | TRBJ2-7 | NA | few | TRBV9
TGTGCCAGCAGTTTGGGACAGGGGATCGCCGGGGAGCTGTTTTTT | CASSLGQGIAGELFF | TRBJ2-2 | TRBD1 | NA | TRBV6-5
TGTGCCAGCAGCCAAGGGAGGGTCTACGAGCAGTACTTC | CASSQGRVYEQYF | TRBJ2-7 | NA | NA | TRBV3-1